Listed below are T cell receptor beta chains from one sample, sequenced in a study of blood T cell repertoires in COVID-19. TCRdb keeps only in-frame clones here, not all; method: immunoSEQ multiplex PCR. This sample has roughly 280,000 clones, with approximately 90% found just once. The sequencing sample was made of peripheral blood. The receptor set was obtained from a woman between 50 and 59 years old who had recovered from COVID-19. Each CDR3 is given with its conserved first and last residue. Fields, in order: clone size, D gene, J gene, V gene, CDR3 DNA, CDR3 protein. A D gene is named only where the DNA matches it firmly. Expanded clones are given a class, and other clones once, few, many or no size at all.

clone size: once; D gene: .; J gene: TRBJ1-1; V gene: TRBV5-6; CDR3 DNA: TGTGCCAGCAGCTTGGCAGGAGGTTGGACTGAAGCTTTCTTT; CDR3 protein: CASSLAGGWTEAFF
clone size: .; D gene: .; J gene: TRBJ2-3; V gene: TRBV28; CDR3 DNA: TGTGCCAGCAGTTTTCCGACTCAGTTCTACACAGATACGCAGTATTTT; CDR3 protein: CASSFPTQFYTDTQYF
clone size: .; D gene: .; J gene: TRBJ1-5; V gene: TRBV6-2/TRBV6-3; CDR3 DNA: TGTGCCAGCAGGTACGACAGACGAGGCAATCAGCCCCAGCATTTT; CDR3 protein: CASRYDRRGNQPQHF
clone size: .; D gene: TRBD1; J gene: TRBJ2-5; V gene: TRBV6-6; CDR3 DNA: TGTGCCAGCAGTGCTACAGGGGATGGAGAGACCCAGTACTTC; CDR3 protein: CASSATGDGETQYF
clone size: .; D gene: .; J gene: TRBJ2-6; V gene: TRBV7-2; CDR3 DNA: TGTGCCAGCAGCTTGCCGGGAACCGGGGCCAACGTCCTGACTTTC; CDR3 protein: CASSLPGTGANVLTF
clone size: .; D gene: .; J gene: TRBJ1-2; V gene: TRBV19; CDR3 DNA: TGTGCCAGTAGTATCAACGGGAACTATGGCTACACCTTC; CDR3 protein: CASSINGNYGYTF
clone size: .; D gene: TRBD1; J gene: TRBJ1-6; V gene: TRBV6-2/TRBV6-3; CDR3 DNA: TGTGCCAGCAGTTCCTGGCAAGGACAGGGTACGTCACCCCTCCACTTT; CDR3 protein: CASSSWQGQGTSPLHF
clone size: .; D gene: .; J gene: TRBJ1-3; V gene: TRBV5-4; CDR3 DNA: TGTGCCAGCAGCGGTGCAGTCAATGGAAACACCATATATTTT; CDR3 protein: CASSGAVNGNTIYF
clone size: .; D gene: .; J gene: TRBJ2-5; V gene: TRBV11-2; CDR3 DNA: TGTGCCAGCAGCTTAGCTGTGGGGGGAGAGACCCAGTACTTC; CDR3 protein: CASSLAVGGETQYF
clone size: .; D gene: .; J gene: TRBJ2-1; V gene: TRBV7-9; CDR3 DNA: TGTGCCAGCAGCTTAGATTGGCAGGGTGGTGAGCAGTTCTTC; CDR3 protein: CASSLDWQGGEQFF
clone size: .; D gene: TRBD2; J gene: TRBJ2-1; V gene: TRBV5-6; CDR3 DNA: TGTGCCAGCAGCTTCTACGGGGGGTCCTACAATGAGCAGTTCTTC; CDR3 protein: CASSFYGGSYNEQFF
clone size: .; D gene: TRBD1; J gene: TRBJ1-3; V gene: TRBV30; CDR3 DNA: TGTGCCTGGAGTTTTTTGACAGGGGGCCGCTCTGGAAACACCATATATTTT; CDR3 protein: CAWSFLTGGRSGNTIYF
clone size: .; D gene: TRBD2; J gene: TRBJ2-1; V gene: TRBV27; CDR3 DNA: TGTGCCAGCAGTCCCCGGACTAGCGGGGGGTACAATGAGCAGTTCTTC; CDR3 protein: CASSPRTSGGYNEQFF
clone size: .; D gene: .; J gene: TRBJ2-5; V gene: TRBV24-1; CDR3 DNA: TGTGCCACCAGTGATTTGAGCAGGCCCCACGGAGAGACCCAGTACTTC; CDR3 protein: CATSDLSRPHGETQYF
clone size: .; D gene: .; J gene: TRBJ1-2; V gene: TRBV7-2; CDR3 DNA: TGTGCCAGCAGCTTAGGTTCCAGATACCCATATGGCTACACCTTC; CDR3 protein: CASSLGSRYPYGYTF
clone size: .; D gene: .; J gene: TRBJ1-5; V gene: TRBV12-5; CDR3 DNA: TGTGCTAGTGCCCAGAGACACACCGATCAGCCCCAGCATTTT; CDR3 protein: CASAQRHTDQPQHF
clone size: .; D gene: .; J gene: TRBJ2-6; V gene: TRBV7-3; CDR3 DNA: TGTGCCAGCAGCTACGGACAGACATCTGGGGCCAACGTCCTGACTTTC; CDR3 protein: CASSYGQTSGANVLTF
clone size: .; D gene: .; J gene: TRBJ1-2; V gene: TRBV24-1; CDR3 DNA: TGTGCCACCAGTGTCACAGGCTATGGCTACACCTTC; CDR3 protein: CATSVTGYGYTF
clone size: few; D gene: TRBD2; J gene: TRBJ2-2; V gene: TRBV9; CDR3 DNA: TGTGCCAGCAGCGTCCAGCGGGGTTGGATCCCCGGGGAGCTGTTTTTT; CDR3 protein: CASSVQRGWIPGELFF
clone size: .; D gene: TRBD2; J gene: TRBJ2-1; V gene: TRBV7-2; CDR3 DNA: TGTGCCAGCAGCTTATGGGCTAGCGGGGGGCGATACTCATACAATGAGCAGTTCTTC; CDR3 protein: CASSLWASGGRYSYNEQFF
clone size: .; D gene: .; J gene: TRBJ1-4; V gene: TRBV4-3; CDR3 DNA: TGCGCCAGCAGCCAATCCCAGGGGCTGGGAGAAAAACTGTTTTTT; CDR3 protein: CASSQSQGLGEKLFF
clone size: .; D gene: TRBD2; J gene: TRBJ2-5; V gene: TRBV28; CDR3 DNA: TGTGCCAGCAGTCCCGGGGGGGCGGGAGAGGAAGAGACCCAGTACTTC; CDR3 protein: CASSPGGAGEEETQYF
clone size: .; D gene: TRBD1; J gene: TRBJ1-4; V gene: TRBV7-2; CDR3 DNA: TGTGCCAGCAGCTGGGGGACAGAAACTAATGAAAAACTGTTTTTT; CDR3 protein: CASSWGTETNEKLFF
clone size: .; D gene: .; J gene: TRBJ1-2; V gene: TRBV4-3; CDR3 DNA: TGCGCCAGCGGTATAGGCAGGGAAAGTGGCTACACCTTC; CDR3 protein: CASGIGRESGYTF
clone size: .; D gene: TRBD2; J gene: TRBJ2-3; V gene: TRBV7-3; CDR3 DNA: TGTGCCAGCAGCCCACGGGGGGGCGCAGATACGCAGTATTTT; CDR3 protein: CASSPRGGADTQYF
clone size: .; D gene: TRBD2; J gene: TRBJ2-1; V gene: TRBV7-3; CDR3 DNA: TGTGCCAGCAGCTTAGGACTAGCGGGAGTCAATGAGCAGTTCTTC; CDR3 protein: CASSLGLAGVNEQFF
clone size: few; D gene: TRBD1; J gene: TRBJ1-1; V gene: TRBV6-6; CDR3 DNA: TGTGCCAGCAGGGCTCGAGGGGGCTTAGACACTGAAGCTTTCTTT; CDR3 protein: CASRARGGLDTEAFF
clone size: .; D gene: TRBD2; J gene: TRBJ2-3; V gene: TRBV9; CDR3 DNA: TGTGCCAGCAGCGTAGGGCTAGCGGGAGGGCCCAGCACAGATACGCAGTATTTT; CDR3 protein: CASSVGLAGGPSTDTQYF
clone size: few; D gene: .; J gene: TRBJ2-5; V gene: TRBV5-4; CDR3 DNA: TGTGCCAGCAGCCGGCGGGCCGAGGGGACCCAGTACTTC; CDR3 protein: CASSRRAEGTQYF
clone size: .; D gene: .; J gene: TRBJ2-6; V gene: TRBV30; CDR3 DNA: TGTGCCTGGAGAAAGCCTGGGGCCAACGTCCTGACTTTC; CDR3 protein: CAWRKPGANVLTF
clone size: .; D gene: .; J gene: TRBJ2-5; V gene: TRBV19; CDR3 DNA: TGTGCCAGTGGCGCGGGGAGGGAGACCCAGTACTTC; CDR3 protein: CASGAGRETQYF
clone size: .; D gene: TRBD1; J gene: TRBJ2-1; V gene: TRBV9; CDR3 DNA: TGTGCCAGCAGCGACCCAGGGGGCATGAATGAGCAGTTCTTC; CDR3 protein: CASSDPGGMNEQFF
clone size: once; D gene: TRBD1; J gene: TRBJ1-2; V gene: TRBV13; CDR3 DNA: TGTGCCAGCAGCCCACAGGGGGCGCTTGGCTACACCTTC; CDR3 protein: CASSPQGALGYTF
clone size: .; D gene: TRBD2; J gene: TRBJ2-7; V gene: TRBV11-2; CDR3 DNA: TGTGCCAGCAGGTCGACTAGCGGGACCGCCTACGAGCAGTACTTC; CDR3 protein: CASRSTSGTAYEQYF
clone size: .; D gene: .; J gene: TRBJ1-1; V gene: TRBV30; CDR3 DNA: TGTGCCTGGGGGGTTGACATGAACACTGAAGCTTTCTTT; CDR3 protein: CAWGVDMNTEAFF
clone size: .; D gene: .; J gene: TRBJ2-7; V gene: TRBV18; CDR3 DNA: TGTGCCAGCTCACCCACCGTTGACAGGACCTACGAGCAGTACTTC; CDR3 protein: CASSPTVDRTYEQYF
clone size: .; D gene: .; J gene: TRBJ2-7; V gene: TRBV19; CDR3 DNA: TGTGCCAGTAGTATGGGGCTCTACGAGCAGTACTTC; CDR3 protein: CASSMGLYEQYF
clone size: .; D gene: .; J gene: TRBJ1-2; V gene: TRBV4-1; CDR3 DNA: TGCGCCAGCAGCCAAGTGGGCCTTGAGGGCTACACCTTC; CDR3 protein: CASSQVGLEGYTF
clone size: .; D gene: TRBD1; J gene: TRBJ1-1; V gene: TRBV19; CDR3 DNA: TGTGCCAGTAGTATGACAGGGGGATGGAACACTGAAGCTTTCTTT; CDR3 protein: CASSMTGGWNTEAFF
clone size: .; D gene: TRBD2; J gene: TRBJ2-7; V gene: TRBV28; CDR3 DNA: TGTGCCAGCAGCTCACTACTAGCGGGGACATTCTACGAGCAGTACTTC; CDR3 protein: CASSSLLAGTFYEQYF
clone size: .; D gene: .; J gene: TRBJ1-1; V gene: TRBV5-1; CDR3 DNA: TGCGCCAGCAGCTCGTCAGGATTGAACACTGAAGCTTTCTTT; CDR3 protein: CASSSSGLNTEAFF
clone size: .; D gene: .; J gene: TRBJ1-3; V gene: TRBV28; CDR3 DNA: TGTGCCAGCAACGGCAGGAACTCTGGAAACACCATATATTTT; CDR3 protein: CASNGRNSGNTIYF
clone size: .; D gene: .; J gene: TRBJ1-1; V gene: TRBV10-3; CDR3 DNA: TGTGCCATCAGTGAGCCCAGAGGGGGCACTGAAGCTTTCTTT; CDR3 protein: CAISEPRGGTEAFF
clone size: .; D gene: TRBD1; J gene: TRBJ1-1; V gene: TRBV6-2/TRBV6-3; CDR3 DNA: TGTGCCAGCAGCTCGGGACAGACACAGAGGAACACTGAAGCTTTCTTT; CDR3 protein: CASSSGQTQRNTEAFF
clone size: .; D gene: .; J gene: TRBJ2-2; V gene: TRBV7-9; CDR3 DNA: TGTGCCAGCAGCCAAGATAGAAACGGGGAGCTGTTTTTT; CDR3 protein: CASSQDRNGELFF
clone size: .; D gene: TRBD2; J gene: TRBJ2-7; V gene: TRBV23-1; CDR3 DNA: TGCGCCAGCAAACCCGAGCGGGAGGGACCCGGCGAGCAGTACTTC; CDR3 protein: CASKPEREGPGEQYF
clone size: .; D gene: .; J gene: TRBJ1-2; V gene: TRBV30; CDR3 DNA: TGTGCTTGCACCAGGGGCGCAGATGGCTACACCTTC; CDR3 protein: CACTRGADGYTF
clone size: few; D gene: .; J gene: TRBJ1-2; V gene: TRBV14; CDR3 DNA: TGTGCCAGCAGCCAAGATCCCACAGGACACTATGGCTACACCTTC; CDR3 protein: CASSQDPTGHYGYTF
clone size: .; D gene: TRBD2; J gene: TRBJ2-7; V gene: TRBV29-1; CDR3 DNA: TGCAGCGCCTTTCGATCTAGCGGGGGCACGCCCTACGAGCAGTACTTC; CDR3 protein: CSAFRSSGGTPYEQYF
clone size: .; D gene: TRBD1; J gene: TRBJ1-5; V gene: TRBV3-1/TRBV3-2; CDR3 DNA: TGTGCCAGCAGCTACGACAGGGGATGGTCGAATCAGCCCCAGCATTTT; CDR3 protein: CASSYDRGWSNQPQHF
clone size: .; D gene: .; J gene: TRBJ1-2; V gene: TRBV5-1; CDR3 DNA: TGCGCCAGCAGCTTGGAACGGGGAAGCTATGGCTACACCTTC; CDR3 protein: CASSLERGSYGYTF
clone size: .; D gene: .; J gene: TRBJ1-6; V gene: TRBV19; CDR3 DNA: TGTGCCAGTAGTATTGGAGGGGCTTATAATTCACCCCTCCACTTT; CDR3 protein: CASSIGGAYNSPLHF
clone size: .; D gene: TRBD2; J gene: TRBJ2-7; V gene: TRBV6-5; CDR3 DNA: TGTGCCAGCAGTAACCCTAGCGGGGACTCCTACGAGCAGTACTTC; CDR3 protein: CASSNPSGDSYEQYF
clone size: .; D gene: .; J gene: TRBJ1-1; V gene: TRBV11-2; CDR3 DNA: TGTGCCAGCAGCTTAGTGGCGGGGTCCACTGAAGCTTTCTTT; CDR3 protein: CASSLVAGSTEAFF
clone size: .; D gene: .; J gene: TRBJ2-2; V gene: TRBV29-1; CDR3 DNA: TGCAGCGGGAGGGACGGGCTGGCCGGGGAGCTGTTTTTT; CDR3 protein: CSGRDGLAGELFF
clone size: .; D gene: .; J gene: TRBJ2-3; V gene: TRBV28; CDR3 DNA: TGTGCCAGCAGCCCCGGAACAGGGTTCGCAGATACGCAGTATTTT; CDR3 protein: CASSPGTGFADTQYF
clone size: once; D gene: .; J gene: TRBJ2-1; V gene: TRBV18; CDR3 DNA: TGTGCCAGCTCACCAATCCAGGGGGGTGAGCAGTTCTTC; CDR3 protein: CASSPIQGGEQFF
clone size: .; D gene: .; J gene: TRBJ2-5; V gene: TRBV6-6; CDR3 DNA: TGTGCCAGCAGTTACACGGGTAAAGGAGAGACCCAGTACTTC; CDR3 protein: CASSYTGKGETQYF
clone size: .; D gene: TRBD1; J gene: TRBJ1-1; V gene: TRBV29-1; CDR3 DNA: TGCAGCGCGGGACAGGCCAACACTGAAGCTTTCTTT; CDR3 protein: CSAGQANTEAFF
clone size: .; D gene: .; J gene: TRBJ1-4; V gene: TRBV30; CDR3 DNA: TGTGCCTGGAGTGCCGGGGTCAGTCGGGAAAAACTGTTTTTT; CDR3 protein: CAWSAGVSREKLFF